The 9 T cell receptor beta chains listed next were all sequenced from one sample in a study of blood T cell repertoires in COVID-19 (TCRdb year 2020). Libraries were built with the immunoSEQ multiplex PCR assay. Not all clones reach the TCRdb copy of this immuneACCESS table, which keeps in-frame sequences only. Checked studies attribute under half of the gap to unresolved V genes and leave the rest unexplained. Across this sample there are under 250,000 clones, with approximately 86% seen only once. 1.6% of the sample belongs to the ten largest clones. Source material: peripheral blood. The source of these receptors is an older woman who had recovered from COVID-19.

This clone was observed once. The J gene is TRBJ2-2, the V gene TRBV11-2; D unclear. V lost 2 bases, J lost 7 bases, and 8 bases lay in between. This CDR3 spans 13 amino acids. The germline CDR1 and CDR2 sequences are SGHAT and FQNNGV. The DNA of the CDR3 is TGTGCCAGCAGCTTACGTGTCGGCGGGGAGCTGTTTTTT. Translated: CASSLRVGGELFF. The whole variable domain, remainder taken from reference TRBV11-2 and TRBJ2-2, is EAGVAQSPRYKIIEKRQSVAFWCNPISGHATLYWYQQILGQGPKLLIQFQNNGVVDDSQLPKDRFSAERLKGVDSTLKIQPAKLEDSAVYLCASSLRVGGELFFGEGSRLTVL.

The chain joins TRBV28 to TRBJ1-2; D call uncertain. From germline, CDR1 is MDHEN and CDR2 SYDVKM. Trimming removed 10 bases at V and 4 bases at J, with 13 bases between. This CDR3 region has 12 residues. In DNA form, the CDR3 reads TGTGCCACCCTAAATACCCCCTATGGCTACACCTTC. It specifies CATLNTPYGYTF.

The chain joins TRBV4-2 to TRBJ1-1, with 10 bases fitting TRBD1. The CDR3 is 15 residues long. Germline V gene data show CDR1 as LGHNA and CDR2 as YNFKEQ. V lost 4 bases, J lost 1 base, and 3 bases stayed unmatched. Here the CDR3 DNA reads TGTGCCAGCAGCCTCGGACAGGGGGGGAACACTGAAGCTTTCTTT. Translating gives CASSLGQGGNTEAFF.

The chain carries TRBV19 and TRBJ1-6, with D hard to call. V lost 5 bases to trimming and J lost 7 bases, with 9 bases between them. The CDR3 spans 13 residues. CDR1 and CDR2 from the germline V gene are LNHDA and SQIVND (reference sequence). The CDR3 protein is CASSPQINSPLHF. The CDR3 nucleotides read TGTGCCAGTAGTCCCCAGATCAATTCACCCCTCCACTTT.

This chain connects TRBV18 to TRBJ1-2; TRBD1 matches 7 bases. Looked up from germline, CDR1 is KGHSH and CDR2 is LQKENI. The CDR3 consists of 16 residues. Germline trimming cut 6 bases from V and 0 bases from J; bases unmatched to any gene: 10. The CDR3 loop reads CASSRDRAEANYGYTF. As DNA, the CDR3 is TGTGCCAGCTCGCGTGACAGGGCAGAAGCTAACTATGGCTACACCTTC.

The chain couples TRBV7-2 to TRBJ2-5; 8 bases agree with TRBD2. The V and J ends lost 4 bases and 7 bases, in that order; junction bases with no gene match: 11. Germline V CDR1 and CDR2: SGHTA, FQGNSA. The CDR3 spans 15 residues. The CDR3 here is CASSSQRGGKGTQYF. The CDR3 DNA reads as TGTGCCAGCAGCTCGCAACGGGGGGGCAAGGGGACCCAGTACTTC.

The V call is TRBV7-9, the J call TRBJ1-2; D unclear. The V gene lost 2 bases and the J gene lost 5 bases, with 12 bases spanning the gap. CDR3 length: 14 residues. The germline V gene encodes CDR1 SEHNR and CDR2 FQNEAQ (reference sequence). The CDR3 region is CASSLRLGLYGYTF. The CDR3 nucleotides are TGTGCCAGCAGCTTAAGGCTAGGACTTTATGGCTACACCTTC.

Ten or more counts support this clone. The rearrangement joins TRBV21-1 to TRBJ2-1; the tabulated D call, TRBD1, remains unverified against the DNA. TRBV21-1 is assigned pseudogene status. CDR3 length: 14 amino acids. The CDR3 spells CASNGTGARNEQFF. The DNA of the CDR3 is TGTGCCAGCAACGGGACAGGGGCTCGGAATGAGCAGTTCTTC.

The chain joins TRBV5-1 to TRBJ2-7, with D possibly matching TRBD1 (6 bases). Germline V gives CDR1 SGHRS, CDR2 YFSETQ. Trimming took off 5 bases at V and 2 bases at J, with 8 bases between the two ends. The CDR3 runs to 12 residues. CDR3 sequence: CASREGAYEQYF. CDR3 DNA: TGCGCCAGCAGAGAGGGGGCCTACGAGCAGTACTTC.